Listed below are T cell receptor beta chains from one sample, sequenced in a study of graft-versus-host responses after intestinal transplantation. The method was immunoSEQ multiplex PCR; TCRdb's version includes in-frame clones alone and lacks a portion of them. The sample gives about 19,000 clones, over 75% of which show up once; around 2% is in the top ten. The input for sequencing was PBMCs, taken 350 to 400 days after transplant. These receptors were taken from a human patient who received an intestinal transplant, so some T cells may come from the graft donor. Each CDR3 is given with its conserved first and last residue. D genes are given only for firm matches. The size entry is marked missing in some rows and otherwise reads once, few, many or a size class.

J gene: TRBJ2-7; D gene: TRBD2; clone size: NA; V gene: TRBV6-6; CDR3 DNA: TGTGCCAGCAGACCCTTGACCGGGACTAGCTCTTACGAGCAGTACTTC; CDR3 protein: CASRPLTGTSSYEQYF
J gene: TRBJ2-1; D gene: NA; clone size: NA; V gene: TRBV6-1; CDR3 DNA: TGTGCCAGCGAGAGAGTAACTAATGAGCAGTTCTTC; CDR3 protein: CASERVTNEQFF
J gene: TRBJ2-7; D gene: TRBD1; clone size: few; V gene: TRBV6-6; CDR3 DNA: TGTGCCAGCAGTTTACAGGGGACCCAGGGCGGCGAGCAGTACTTC; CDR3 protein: CASSLQGTQGGEQYF
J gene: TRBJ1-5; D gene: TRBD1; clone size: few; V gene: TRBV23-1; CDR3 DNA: TGCGCCAGCAGTCCGGGACAGGGCAATCAGCCCCAGCATTTT; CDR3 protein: CASSPGQGNQPQHF
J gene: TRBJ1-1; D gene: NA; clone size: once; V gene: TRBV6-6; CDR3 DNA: TGTGCCAGCAGTTACCGGCAACAAAACACTGAAGCTTTCTTT; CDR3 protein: CASSYRQQNTEAFF
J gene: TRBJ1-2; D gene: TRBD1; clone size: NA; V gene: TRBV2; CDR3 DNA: TGTGCCAGCAGCCCCGGGACAGGTTCTAACTATGGCTACACCTTC; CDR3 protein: CASSPGTGSNYGYTF
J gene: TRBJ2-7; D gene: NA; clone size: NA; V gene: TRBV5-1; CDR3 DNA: TGCGCCAGCAGCTTTCGGTCAGGGTACGAGCAGTACTTC; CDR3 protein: CASSFRSGYEQYF
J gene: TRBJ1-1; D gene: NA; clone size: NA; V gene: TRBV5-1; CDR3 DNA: TGCGCCAGCAGCTTGGACCTTGGGCGAGGGACTGAAGCTTTCTTT; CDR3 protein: CASSLDLGRGTEAFF
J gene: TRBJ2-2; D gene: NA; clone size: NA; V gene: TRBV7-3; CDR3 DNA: TGTGCCAGCAGCCCTACAACCGGGGAGCTGTTTTTT; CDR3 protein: CASSPTTGELFF
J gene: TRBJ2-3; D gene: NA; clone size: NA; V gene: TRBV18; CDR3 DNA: TGTGCCAGCTCACCACGAATGACCAGGGGGGGCACAGATACGCAGTATTTT; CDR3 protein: CASSPRMTRGGTDTQYF
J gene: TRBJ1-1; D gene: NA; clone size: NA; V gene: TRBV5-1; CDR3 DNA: TGCGCCAGCAGCCTTGCCCAATCAGGGGTGGAGGCTGAAGCTTTCTTT; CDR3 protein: CASSLAQSGVEAEAFF
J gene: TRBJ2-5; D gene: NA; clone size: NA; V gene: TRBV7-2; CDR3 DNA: TGTGCCAGCAGCTTAGGCTGGGGACGGAACCAAGAGACCCAGTACTTC; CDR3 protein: CASSLGWGRNQETQYF
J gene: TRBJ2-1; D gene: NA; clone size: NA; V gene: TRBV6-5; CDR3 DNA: TGTGCCAGCAGTTACGGTGGGAATCCTTACAATGAGCAGTTCTTC; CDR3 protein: CASSYGGNPYNEQFF
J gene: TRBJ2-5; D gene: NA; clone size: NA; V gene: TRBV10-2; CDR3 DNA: TGCGCCAGCAGCCCACAGATTTTCCAAGAGACCCAGTACTTC; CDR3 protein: CASSPQIFQETQYF
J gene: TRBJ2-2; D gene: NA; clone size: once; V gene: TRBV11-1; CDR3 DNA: TGTGCCAGCAGCCGCGAAGTCGGGGGGCCCGGAACCGGGGAGCTGTTTTTT; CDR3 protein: CASSREVGGPGTGELFF
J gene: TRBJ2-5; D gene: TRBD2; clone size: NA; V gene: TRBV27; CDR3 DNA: TGTGCCAGCAGTTCAAGACTAGCGGGAGGGGAAGAGACCCAGTACTTC; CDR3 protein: CASSSRLAGGEETQYF
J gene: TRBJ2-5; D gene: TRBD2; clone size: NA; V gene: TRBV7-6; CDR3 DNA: TGTGCCAGCAGCTTAGTGACTAGCGGGGCATCTCAAGAGACCCAGTACTTC; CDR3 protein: CASSLVTSGASQETQYF
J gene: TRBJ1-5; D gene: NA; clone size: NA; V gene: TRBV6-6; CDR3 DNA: TGTGCCAGCAGCTCGGGTGGTAGCAATCAGCCCCAGCATTTT; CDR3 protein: CASSSGGSNQPQHF
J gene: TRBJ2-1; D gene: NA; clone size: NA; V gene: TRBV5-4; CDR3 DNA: TGTGCCAGCAGGCCGCTACCTTCGGGAGAGCAGTTCTTC; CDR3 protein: CASRPLPSGEQFF
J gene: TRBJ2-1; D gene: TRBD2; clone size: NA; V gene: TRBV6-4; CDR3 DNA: TGTGCCAGCAGTGAGCTAGCGGGTACCGGCGACAATGAGCAGTTCTTC; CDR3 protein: CASSELAGTGDNEQFF
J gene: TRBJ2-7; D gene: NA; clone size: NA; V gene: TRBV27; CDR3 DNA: TGTGCCAGCAGTCCAGGGTACGGCTACGAGCAGTACTTC; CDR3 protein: CASSPGYGYEQYF
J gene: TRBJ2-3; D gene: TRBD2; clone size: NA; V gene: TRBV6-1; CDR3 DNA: TGTGCCAGCAGTGAAGGTAGCGGGGGGGCCGATACGCAGTATTTT; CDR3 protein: CASSEGSGGADTQYF
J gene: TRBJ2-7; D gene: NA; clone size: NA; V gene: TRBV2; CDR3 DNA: TGTGCCAGCAGGGGGTTGTCGGCCTACGAGCAGTACTTC; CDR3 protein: CASRGLSAYEQYF
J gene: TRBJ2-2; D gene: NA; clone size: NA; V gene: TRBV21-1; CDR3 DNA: TGTGCCAGCCCTTCCCGGGGGTCGAACACCGGGGAGCTGTTTTTT; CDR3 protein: CASPSRGSNTGELFF
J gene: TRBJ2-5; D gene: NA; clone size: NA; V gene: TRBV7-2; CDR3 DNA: TGTGCCAGCAGCTTAGAAGTGTTTTCTGAGACCCAGTACTTC; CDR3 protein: CASSLEVFSETQYF
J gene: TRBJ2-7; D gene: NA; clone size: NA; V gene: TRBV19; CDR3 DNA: TGTGCCAGTATGGGGGGGCGACGGAGCTACGAGCAGTACTTC; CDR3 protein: CASMGGRRSYEQYF
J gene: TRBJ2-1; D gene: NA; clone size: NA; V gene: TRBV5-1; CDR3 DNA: TGCGCCAGCAGCCCGGACGGGCTAGCCCACAATGAGCAGTTCTTC; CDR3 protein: CASSPDGLAHNEQFF
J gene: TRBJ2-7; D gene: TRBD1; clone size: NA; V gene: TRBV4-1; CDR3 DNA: TGCGCCAGCAGCCAAGATCCGCCGGGACAGGGCGAGTACGAGCAGTACTTC; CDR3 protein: CASSQDPPGQGEYEQYF
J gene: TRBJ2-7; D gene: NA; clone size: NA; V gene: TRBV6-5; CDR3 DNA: TGTGCCAGCAGTCCCCAGCTTGCCTCCTACGAGCAGTACTTC; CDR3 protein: CASSPQLASYEQYF
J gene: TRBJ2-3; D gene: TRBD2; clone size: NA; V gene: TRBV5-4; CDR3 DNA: TGTGCCAGCAGACTAGCGGGGGGGGGCGCAGATACGCAGTATTTT; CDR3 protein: CASRLAGGGADTQYF
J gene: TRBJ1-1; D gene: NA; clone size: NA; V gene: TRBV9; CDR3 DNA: TGTGCCAGCAGCGTAGACCCCATGACTGAAGCTTTCTTT; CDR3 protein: CASSVDPMTEAFF
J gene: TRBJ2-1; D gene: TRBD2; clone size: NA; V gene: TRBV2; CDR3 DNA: TGTGCCAGCAGCACCGGGACTAGCGGCCCCCGGGAGCAGTTCTTC; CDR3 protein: CASSTGTSGPREQFF
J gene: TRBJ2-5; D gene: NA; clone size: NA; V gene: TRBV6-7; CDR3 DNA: TGTGCCAGCAGTTACCCCCCTCAGATCCCCGGGACAATAGGGGAGACCCAGTACTTC; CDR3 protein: CASSYPPQIPGTIGETQYF
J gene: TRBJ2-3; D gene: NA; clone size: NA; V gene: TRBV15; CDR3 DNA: TGTGCCACCAGCAGAGAGGGGCCAGATACGCAGTATTTT; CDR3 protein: CATSREGPDTQYF
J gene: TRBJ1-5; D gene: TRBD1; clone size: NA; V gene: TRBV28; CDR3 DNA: TGTGCCAGCAGTTCCCCGGGACAGCGTTATCAGCCCCAGCATTTT; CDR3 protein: CASSSPGQRYQPQHF
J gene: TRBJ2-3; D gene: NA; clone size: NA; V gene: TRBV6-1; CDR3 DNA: TGTGCCAGCAATAACCGACAGACCAGCACAGATACGCAGTATTTT; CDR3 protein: CASNNRQTSTDTQYF
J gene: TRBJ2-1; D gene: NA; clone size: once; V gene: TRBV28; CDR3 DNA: TGTGCCAGCTCATCGATGGACAGCTCCTACAATGAGCAGTTCTTC; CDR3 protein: CASSSMDSSYNEQFF
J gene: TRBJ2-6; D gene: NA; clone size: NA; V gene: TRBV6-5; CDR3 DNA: TGTGCCAGCAGCTACTACAGGACTGGGGCCAACGTCCTGACTTTC; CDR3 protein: CASSYYRTGANVLTF
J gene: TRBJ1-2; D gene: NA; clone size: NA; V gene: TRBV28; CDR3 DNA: TGTGCCAGCAGCAGAGGCGATTATGGCTACACCTTC; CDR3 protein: CASSRGDYGYTF
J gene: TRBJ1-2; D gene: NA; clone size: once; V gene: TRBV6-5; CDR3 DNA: TGTGCCAGCAGTTACTCGAGCGGCGGGTCCGGGTACACCTTC; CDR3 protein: CASSYSSGGSGYTF
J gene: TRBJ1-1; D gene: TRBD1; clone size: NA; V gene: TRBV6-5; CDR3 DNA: TGTGCCAGCAGTCTGACAGGGGGGAGTACCACTGAAGCTTTCTTT; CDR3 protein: CASSLTGGSTTEAFF
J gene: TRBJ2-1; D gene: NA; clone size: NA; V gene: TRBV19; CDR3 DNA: TGTGCCAGTCAAAGGATTAGAGGTTTGGATGAGCAGTTCTTC; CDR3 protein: CASQRIRGLDEQFF
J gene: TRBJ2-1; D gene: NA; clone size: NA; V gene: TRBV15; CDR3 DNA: TGTGCCACCAGCAGAGTGTACTATAAAAATGAGCAGTTCTTC; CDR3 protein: CATSRVYYKNEQFF
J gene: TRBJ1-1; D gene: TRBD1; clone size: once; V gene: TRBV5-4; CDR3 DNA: TGTGCCAGCAGCTTGGTGACAGGGATGGACACTGAAGCTTTCTTT; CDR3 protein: CASSLVTGMDTEAFF
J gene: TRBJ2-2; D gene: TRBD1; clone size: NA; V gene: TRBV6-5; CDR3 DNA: TGTGCCAGCAGTTACGGGACAGGGGGGGGGACCGGGGAGCTGTTTTTT; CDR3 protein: CASSYGTGGGTGELFF
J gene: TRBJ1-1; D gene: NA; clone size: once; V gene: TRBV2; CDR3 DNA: TGTGCCAGCACGACACTCGAGGGGGCTGAAGCTTTCTTT; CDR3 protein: CASTTLEGAEAFF
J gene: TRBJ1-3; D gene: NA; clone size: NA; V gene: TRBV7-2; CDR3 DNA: TGTGCCAGCAGCTTTCAGGGAGGGTCTGGAAACACCATATATTTT; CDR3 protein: CASSFQGGSGNTIYF
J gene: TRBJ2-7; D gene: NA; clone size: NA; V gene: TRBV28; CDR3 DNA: TGTGCCAGCAGTTGGGGGGACGGCTACGAGCAGTACTTC; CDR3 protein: CASSWGDGYEQYF
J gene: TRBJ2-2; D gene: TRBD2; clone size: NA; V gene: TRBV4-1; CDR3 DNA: TGCGCCAGCAGCCGTAAGGGACTAGCGGGACCGAACACCGGGGAGCTGTTTTTT; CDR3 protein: CASSRKGLAGPNTGELFF
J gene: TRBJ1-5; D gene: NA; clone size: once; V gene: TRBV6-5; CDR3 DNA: TGTGCCAGCAGTGAACAACAGGGAGGGAAGCCCCAGCATTTT; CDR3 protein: CASSEQQGGKPQHF
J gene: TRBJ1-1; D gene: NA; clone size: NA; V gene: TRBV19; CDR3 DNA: TGTGCCAGTAGTATAGATGCAGGGAACACTGAAGCTTTCTTT; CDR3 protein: CASSIDAGNTEAFF
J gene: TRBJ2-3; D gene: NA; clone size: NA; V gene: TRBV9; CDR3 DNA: TGTGCCAGCAGCGTAGCGTCTTCCACAGATACGCAGTATTTT; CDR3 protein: CASSVASSTDTQYF
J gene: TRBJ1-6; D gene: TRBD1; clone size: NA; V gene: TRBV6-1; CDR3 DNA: TGTGCCAGCAGTGAAGGGTGGAGGACAGGGGCGGAGGGTAATTCACCCCTCCACTTT; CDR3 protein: CASSEGWRTGAEGNSPLHF
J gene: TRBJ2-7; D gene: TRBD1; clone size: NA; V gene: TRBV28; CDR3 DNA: TGTGCCAGCAGTTACCGGGACAGGGCCTCCTACGAGCAGTACTTC; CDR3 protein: CASSYRDRASYEQYF
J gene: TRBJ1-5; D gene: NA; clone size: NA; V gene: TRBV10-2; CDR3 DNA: TGCGCCAGCAAAGGAGGGGGCAATCAGCCCCAGCATTTT; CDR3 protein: CASKGGGNQPQHF
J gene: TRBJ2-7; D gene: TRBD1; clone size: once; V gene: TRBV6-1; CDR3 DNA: TGTGCCAGCAGTACAGGACAGGTCCTCTACGAGCAGTACTTC; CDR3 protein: CASSTGQVLYEQYF
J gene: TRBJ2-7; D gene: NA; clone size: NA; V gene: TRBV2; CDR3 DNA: TGTGCCAGCAAGGGGTTGCCAGGGTCCTACGAGCAGTACTTC; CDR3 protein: CASKGLPGSYEQYF
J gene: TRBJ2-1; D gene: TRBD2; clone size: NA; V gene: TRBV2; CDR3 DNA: TGTGCCAGCAGTGAAGCCCCGGGACTAGGGATTGAGCAGTTCTTC; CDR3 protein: CASSEAPGLGIEQFF